This TCR beta chain was recovered during a study of OX40 agonist ivuxolimab in advanced cancers. Here immunoSEQ multiplex PCR was the method, and the copy in TCRdb shows in-frame clones only, minus some. The sample contains 20,000 to 30,000 clones, 75% to 90% of which appear only once. CDR1 and CDR2 from the germline V gene are GTSNPN and SVGIG (reference sequence). Trimming left V 0 bases short and J 5 bases short, with 14 bases between. The CDR3 consists of 15 residues. Overall study findings and caveats: Partial responders at 0.1-3.0 mg/kg showed near-lowest clonal expansion. At 0.1 to 3.0 mg/kg, clonal expansion of CD4+ and CD8+ blood T cells had occurred by week 6.

This clone appeared once. The antigen remains unidentified. This rearrangement joins TRBV30 to TRBJ2-1; D is possibly TRBD2 (7 bases). This receptor was identified in an adult with an advanced solid tumor such as melanoma, head and neck, liver or kidney cancer. The sequencing here drew on CD4+ or CD8+ T cells sorted from blood, taken in a trial of the OX40 agonist ivuxolimab. CDR3 in DNA: TGTGCCTGGAGTGTCGCGGGGGCTGGTAACAATGAGCAGTTCTTC. It encodes CAWSVAGAGNNEQFF. The full variable domain, with the rest looked up from reference TRBV30 and TRBJ2-1, is SQTIHQWPATLVQPVGSPLSLECTVEGTSNPNLYWYRQAAGRGLQLLFYSVGIGQISSEVPQNLSASRPQDRQFILSSKKLLLSDSGFYLCAWSVAGAGNNEQFFGPGTRLTVL.